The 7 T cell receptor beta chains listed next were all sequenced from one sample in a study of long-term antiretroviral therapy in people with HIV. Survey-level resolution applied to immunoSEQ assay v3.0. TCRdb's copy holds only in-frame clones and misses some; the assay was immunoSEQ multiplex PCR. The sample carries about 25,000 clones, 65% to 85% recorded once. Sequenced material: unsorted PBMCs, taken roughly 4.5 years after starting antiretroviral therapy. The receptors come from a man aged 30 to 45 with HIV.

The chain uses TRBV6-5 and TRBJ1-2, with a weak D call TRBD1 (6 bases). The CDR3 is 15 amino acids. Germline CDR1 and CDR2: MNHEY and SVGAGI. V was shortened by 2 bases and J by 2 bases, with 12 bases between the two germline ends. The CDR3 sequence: CASSYLNTGNYGYTF. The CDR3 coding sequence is TGTGCCAGCAGTTACCTCAACACAGGGAACTATGGCTACACCTTC.

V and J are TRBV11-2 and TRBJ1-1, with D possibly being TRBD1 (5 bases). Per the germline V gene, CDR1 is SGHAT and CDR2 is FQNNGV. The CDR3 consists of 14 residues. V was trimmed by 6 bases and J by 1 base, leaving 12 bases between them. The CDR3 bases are TGTGCCAGCAGTCGCCCCGGGGGGAACACTGAAGCTTTCTTT. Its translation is CASSRPGGNTEAFF.

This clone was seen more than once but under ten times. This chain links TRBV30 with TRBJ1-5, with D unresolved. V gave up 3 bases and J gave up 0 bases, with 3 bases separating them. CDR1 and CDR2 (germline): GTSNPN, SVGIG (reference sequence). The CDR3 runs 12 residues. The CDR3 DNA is TGTGCCTGGAGCTATAGCAATCAGCCCCAGCATTTT. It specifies CAWSYSNQPQHF.

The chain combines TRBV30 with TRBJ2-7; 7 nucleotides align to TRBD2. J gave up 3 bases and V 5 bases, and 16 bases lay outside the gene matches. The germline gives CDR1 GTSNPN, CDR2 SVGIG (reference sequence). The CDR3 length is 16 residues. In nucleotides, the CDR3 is TGTGCCTGGGGAAGGGGTCGGGCGGGAGAAGGCTACGAGCAGTACTTC. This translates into CAWGRGRAGEGYEQYF.

The CDR3 bases are TGTGCCAGCAGTTCAAAAGGGCCGGCCCCAGGTACGCAGTATTTT. It codes for CASSSKGPAPGTQYF. J is TRBJ2-3 and V is TRBV27, with D uncertain. Germline CDR1 and CDR2: MNHEY and SMNVEV (reference sequence). The CDR3 runs to 15 residues. V was cut by 4 bases and J by 8 bases, with 19 bases left in between.

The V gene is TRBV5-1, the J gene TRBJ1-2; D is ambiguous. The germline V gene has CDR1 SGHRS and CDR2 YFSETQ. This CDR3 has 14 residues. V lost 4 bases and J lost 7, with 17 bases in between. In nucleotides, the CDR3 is TGCGCCAGCAGCCCTTCAGACCGCCCGAGTGGCTACACCTTC. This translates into CASSPSDRPSGYTF.

The DNA of the CDR3 is TGTGCCAGCAGCCGGATGGGTATAACCACGCCACCAGATACGCAGTATTTT. The encoded protein is CASSRMGITTPPDTQYF. The chain joins TRBV7-2 to TRBJ2-3; no reliable D call. Germline CDR1 and CDR2: SGHTA and FQGNSA. The CDR3 runs 17 residues. V lost 5 bases, J lost 4 bases, and 22 bases lay in between.